The 16 T cell receptor beta chains reported below all come from one sample, sequenced in a study of Ad26.COV2.S vaccination and SARS-CoV-2 variants. Profiling relied on immunoSEQ multiplex PCR, and the TCRdb table lists in-frame clones only, not all of them. This sample has 380,000 or so clones, with about four fifths found just once. This sample's treatment: 19 received Ad26.COV2.S at low or high dose, single or two shots; about 5 received placebo; per-sample allocation not given. All samples were drawn on day 63, counting from the first vaccine or placebo injection. Specimen: peripheral blood, collected in a trial of Ad26.COV2.S vaccine versus placebo. The source of these receptors is a person between 18 and 65 years old who received the Ad26.COV2.S COVID-19 vaccine or a placebo.

This chain joins TRBV3-1 (or the pseudogene TRBV3-2) and TRBJ2-5, with 15 positions matching TRBD2. The CDR3 spans 20 residues. V was clipped by 6 bases and J by 7 bases; unmatched bases: 21. Per germline, CDR1 LGHDT and CDR2 YNNKEL (reference sequence). CDR3 DNA sequence: TGTGCCAGCAGTCCAAGATATCGAGGGACTAGCGGGAGGCCTAGCGGGACCCAGTACTTC. It encodes CASSPRYRGTSGRPSGTQYF.

This sequence joins TRBV5-1 and TRBJ2-7; no clear D gene. Germline values: CDR1 SGHRS, CDR2 YFSETQ. V lost 3 bases, J lost 2 bases, and 12 bases lay in between. The CDR3 sequence is 14 residues long. The CDR3 sequence: CASSSVAGAYEQYF. In DNA form, the CDR3 reads TGCGCCAGCAGCTCGGTAGCCGGAGCCTACGAGCAGTACTTC.

V is TRBV7-2 and J is TRBJ2-1, with 10 positions matching TRBD2. This CDR3 comprises 16 residues. Germline V gene data show CDR1 as SGHTA and CDR2 as FQGNSA. Trimming removed 5 bases from V and 8 bases from J; junction bases left unmatched: 12. CDR3 coding DNA: TGTGCCAGCAGCCGTTCACTAGCGGGACCGGAGTATGAGCAGTTCTTC. Amino acids: CASSRSLAGPEYEQFF.

Points on this clone: This same CDR3 is encoded by further DNA sequences in the sample. V and J are TRBV12-3 or TRBV12-4 and TRBJ1-1, with unresolved D. This CDR3 has 12 amino acids. The V end was cut by 1 base, the J end by 4 bases, with 4 bases between. The CDR3 DNA reads TGTGCCAGCAGTTTAGGGGTCACTGAAGCTTTCTTT. It codes for CASSLGVTEAFF.

The chain joins TRBV3-1 (or the pseudogene TRBV3-2) to TRBJ2-1, with 9 bases aligning to TRBD1. The CDR3 covers 16 residues. Germline V gene data show CDR1 as LGHDT and CDR2 as YNNKEL (reference sequence). The trim removed 6 bases at V and 6 bases at J, leaving 12 bases unmatched. CDR3 amino acids: CASRGPGQGWGNEQFF. The CDR3, as DNA: TGTGCCAGCAGAGGCCCTGGACAGGGGTGGGGCAATGAGCAGTTCTTC.

This sequence joins TRBV7-3 and TRBJ2-1; TRBD2 agrees at 12 bases. CDR3 length: 16 residues. The ends lost 3 bases at V and 9 bases at J; junction bases unmatched: 9. The germline V gene encodes CDR1 SGHTA and CDR2 FQGTGA. The CDR3 spells CASSFLLAGGGSEQFF. The CDR3, as DNA: TGTGCCAGCAGCTTTCTACTAGCGGGGGGCGGAAGTGAGCAGTTCTTC.

A remark on this clone: This clone may be a read error of a much larger clone one base away. This sequence joins TRBV5-1 and TRBJ1-3; unclear D gene. Germline CDR1 reads SGHRS; CDR2 reads YFSETQ. The length of the CDR3 is 15 residues. The CDR3 DNA sequence: TGCGCCAGCAGTTTGAGGCAGAACTCTGGAAGCACCATATATTTT. Translated, it gives CASSLRQNSGSTIYF.

The table lists this clone with a count of one. V gene TRBV14 combines with J gene TRBJ2-2; D ambiguous. Trimming took off 0 bases at V and 4 bases at J, with 12 bases between the two ends. CDR1 SGHDN and CDR2 FVKESK come from the germline V gene. CDR3 length equals 16 residues. The CDR3 loop reads CASSQEFRSFTGELFF. CDR3 nucleotides: TGTGCCAGCAGCCAAGAATTCCGCAGTTTCACCGGGGAGCTGTTTTTT.

V usage is TRBV7-9 and J usage is TRBJ2-7; D possibly corresponds to TRBD1 (6 bases). Germline values: CDR1 SEHNR, CDR2 FQNEAQ (reference sequence). The CDR3 runs to 14 residues. V lost 5 bases and J 6 bases, leaving 17 bases between the germline ends. The CDR3 bases are TGTGCCAGCAGCGACTTAACAGGGACCTGCGAGCAGTACTTC. Protein: CASSDLTGTCEQYF.

V usage is TRBV9 and J usage is TRBJ1-1; D might be TRBD1 (5 bases). V was trimmed by 4 bases and J by 4 bases, leaving 17 bases between them. The length of the CDR3 is 15 residues. The germline gives CDR1 SGDLS, CDR2 YYNGEE. CDR3 sequence reads: CASSSGGRGSTEAFF. Written as DNA, the CDR3 is TGTGCCAGCAGCTCCGGGGGTCGGGGGAGCACTGAAGCTTTCTTT.

The V gene is TRBV10-1, the J gene TRBJ1-1; 8 positions match TRBD1. Germline values: CDR1 WNHNN, CDR2 SYGVQD (reference sequence). Trimming cost V 5 bases and J 6 bases; bases outside gene matches: 8. The CDR3 is 14 amino acids. DNA for the CDR3: TGCGCCAGCAGTAAGGGACAGGAGAGACCTGAAGCTTTCTTT. Translated: CASSKGQERPEAFF.

The CDR3 reads CASSLVSGTGNTIYF. In nucleotides, the CDR3 is TGTGCCAGCAGCTTGGTCTCTGGGACTGGAAACACCATATATTTT. The chain recombines TRBV5-6 with TRBJ1-3; D not certain. V was shortened by 0 bases and J by 2 bases, with 9 bases between the two germline ends. The length of the CDR3 is 15 residues. Germline V gene lookup returns CDR1 SGHDT and CDR2 YYEEEE.

This clone has more than one count but fewer than ten. The rearrangement links TRBV6-4 to TRBJ2-2; D possibly corresponds to TRBD2 (5 bases). Deletions cut 5 bases from V and 6 bases from J, with 13 bases between. The CDR3 consists of 14 residues. CDR1 and CDR2 (germline): MRHNA, SNTAGT. The CDR3 nucleotides are TGTGCCAGCAGTCCCGACTCTAGCTCCGGGGAGCTGTTTTTT. Protein product: CASSPDSSSGELFF.

J is TRBJ2-5 and V is TRBV15, with 11 bases fitting TRBD2. The CDR3 is 15 residues long. Germline V lookup: CDR1 LNHNV, CDR2 YYDKDF (reference sequence). After removal of 3 bases from V and 5 bases from J, the junction contained 5 bases not matched to a gene. The CDR3: CATSSTRTSGETQYF. CDR3 sequence (DNA): TGTGCCACCAGCAGTACCCGGACTAGCGGGGAGACCCAGTACTTC. Full variable domain (missing parts from reference TRBV15 and TRBJ2-5): DAMVIQNPRYQVTQFGKPVTLSCSQTLNHNVMYWYQQKSSQAPKLLFHYYDKDFNNEADTPDNFQSRRPNTSFCFLDIRSPGLGDTAMYLCATSSTRTSGETQYFGPGTRLLVL.

This sequence joins TRBV30 and TRBJ2-2; D may be TRBD2 (6 bases). The CDR3 is 15 amino acids. V lost 3 bases, J lost 5 bases, and 16 bases lay in between. Looked up from germline, CDR1 is GTSNPN and CDR2 is SVGIG (reference sequence). In DNA form, the CDR3 reads TGTGCCTGGAGATCTGTGGGGAGGAGGACCGGGGAGCTGTTTTTT. Encoded protein: CAWRSVGRRTGELFF. Full variable domain (missing parts from reference TRBV30 and TRBJ2-2): SQTIHQWPATLVQPVGSPLSLECTVEGTSNPNLYWYRQAAGRGLQLLFYSVGIGQISSEVPQNLSASRPQDRQFILSSKKLLLSDSGFYLCAWRSVGRRTGELFFGEGSRLTVL.

V and J are TRBV5-6 and TRBJ1-2, with unresolved D. The CDR3 loop spans 11 amino acids. Trimming removed 2 bases from V and 6 bases from J, with 5 bases in between. Per the germline V gene, CDR1 is SGHDT and CDR2 is YYEEEE. The DNA for the CDR3 is TGTGCCAGCAGCTTTGTTCATGGCTACACCTTC. This sequence encodes CASSFVHGYTF.